The source of this T cell receptor (beta chain) is a study of siplizumab effects on memory and regulatory T cells. A word on this clone: Its antigen is still unknown.

Points from the study as a whole: The alloresponse seemed to draw substantially on naive T cells, which appeared more diverse than memory cells. Proof of suppressive function in proliferating Tregs from siplizumab cultures was not established.

V lost 3 bases, J lost 0 bases, and 10 bases lay in between. Germline CDR1 and CDR2: MNHEY and SMNVEV (reference sequence). The CDR3 length is 15 residues. TCRdb's table, derived via immunoSEQ multiplex PCR, lists solely in-frame clones and lacks some. In the table there are 80,000 to 130,000 clones, roughly 94% of which are singletons. Material: Tregs sorted from blood. This chain uses TRBV27 with TRBJ2-3, with no clear D. The sequence came from a human donor in good health. The CDR3 nucleotides are TGTGCCAGCAGTTTTGCAGGATTTAGCACAGATACGCAGTATTTT. Protein product: CASSFAGFSTDTQYF.